These T cell receptor beta chains were read from a single sample in a study of early T cells in non-severe SARS-CoV-2 infection. TCRdb recomputed calls from the 5' RACE reads with MiXCR, one row per CDR3 protein. The sample includes fewer than 95,000 distinct CDR3 sequences, roughly 15% of them seen just once. The material sequenced was whole blood, taken at baseline. These receptors were taken from an adult who was a healthcare worker with PCR-confirmed SARS-CoV-2 infection or an uninfected control (not recorded which). CDR3s include the opening cysteine and the closing phenylalanine or tryptophan. A D gene is named only where the DNA matches it firmly. A clone size is listed for some rows: how often the clone was seen (once, few, many), or a class if it is expanded.

v_call: TRBV7-9
j_call: TRBJ2-2
cdr3_length: 15
clone_size: few
d_call: .
cdr3_nt: TGTGCCAGCAACCCGGACAGCCGGAACACCGGGGAGCTGTTTTTT
cdr3_aa: CASNPDSRNTGELFF

v_call: TRBV24-1
j_call: TRBJ2-3
cdr3_length: 12
clone_size: few
d_call: .
cdr3_nt: TGTGCCACCCAAGACTCCACAGATACGCAGTATTTT
cdr3_aa: CATQDSTDTQYF

v_call: TRBV4-1
j_call: TRBJ2-1
cdr3_length: 15
clone_size: .
d_call: .
cdr3_nt: TGCGCCAGCAGCCAAGTCGCGGGATTGATCAATGAGCAGTTCTTC
cdr3_aa: CASSQVAGLINEQFF

v_call: TRBV28
j_call: TRBJ2-7
cdr3_length: 12
clone_size: .
d_call: .
cdr3_nt: TGTGCCAGCGAGCGAACCTCCTACGAGCAGTACTTC
cdr3_aa: CASERTSYEQYF

v_call: TRBV5-4
j_call: TRBJ2-1
cdr3_length: 16
clone_size: once
d_call: .
cdr3_nt: TGTGCCAGCAGAAACCAGGAGGGACCCTCCTACAATGAGCAGTTCTTC
cdr3_aa: CASRNQEGPSYNEQFF

v_call: TRBV24-1
j_call: TRBJ2-1
cdr3_length: 14
clone_size: .
d_call: TRBD2
cdr3_nt: TGTGCCACCCGAGCGGGAGGGCCCGGCAATGAGCAGTTCTTC
cdr3_aa: CATRAGGPGNEQFF

v_call: TRBV4-3
j_call: TRBJ2-1
cdr3_length: 16
clone_size: few
d_call: TRBD2
cdr3_nt: TGCGCCAGCAGCGGTACCCTAGCGGGAGGGCTGAATGAGCAGTTCTTC
cdr3_aa: CASSGTLAGGLNEQFF

v_call: TRBV20-1
j_call: TRBJ1-2
cdr3_length: 15
clone_size: many
d_call: TRBD1
cdr3_nt: TGCAGTGCTCTTTCTTCCGGGACAGGGAACTATGGCTACACCTTC
cdr3_aa: CSALSSGTGNYGYTF

v_call: TRBV3-1
j_call: TRBJ2-3
cdr3_length: 17
clone_size: .
d_call: TRBD2
cdr3_nt: TGTGCCAGCAGCCATCGATCTAGCGGGAGCGGCACAGATACGCAGTATTTT
cdr3_aa: CASSHRSSGSGTDTQYF

v_call: TRBV20-1
j_call: TRBJ2-4
cdr3_length: 14
clone_size: few
d_call: .
cdr3_nt: TGCAGTGCTTCCCTACGGGGGACCAAAAACATTCAGTACTTC
cdr3_aa: CSASLRGTKNIQYF

v_call: TRBV12-3/TRBV12-4
j_call: TRBJ2-7
cdr3_length: 19
clone_size: few
d_call: TRBD1
cdr3_nt: TGTGCCAGCAGTCGAGAAACCGGGACAGGGGGCGCCCATGCGGGCGAGCAGTACTTC
cdr3_aa: CASSRETGTGGAHAGEQYF

v_call: TRBV11-2
j_call: TRBJ2-7
cdr3_length: 15
clone_size: .
d_call: .
cdr3_nt: TGTGCCAGCAGCTTAGTACAGGGTAGTACCTACGAGCAGTACTTC
cdr3_aa: CASSLVQGSTYEQYF

v_call: TRBV28
j_call: TRBJ2-7
cdr3_length: 17
clone_size: few
d_call: .
cdr3_nt: TGTGCCAGCAAGCTTCCAGGGGCCTCGGTCCTTAGAGGGGAGCAGTACTTC
cdr3_aa: CASKLPGASVLRGEQYF

v_call: TRBV6-1
j_call: TRBJ2-7
cdr3_length: 13
clone_size: .
d_call: .
cdr3_nt: TGTGCCAGCAGCAGAGGGGAGGCCTACGAGCAGTACTTC
cdr3_aa: CASSRGEAYEQYF

v_call: TRBV19
j_call: TRBJ1-4
cdr3_length: 13
clone_size: many
d_call: .
cdr3_nt: TGTGCCAGTAGTCCCCAGATTAATGAAAAACTGTTTTTT
cdr3_aa: CASSPQINEKLFF

v_call: TRBV20-1
j_call: TRBJ2-1
cdr3_length: 12
clone_size: .
d_call: .
cdr3_nt: TGCAGTGCTAGCGGGATGAACAATGAGCAGTTCTTC
cdr3_aa: CSASGMNNEQFF

v_call: TRBV5-1
j_call: TRBJ2-7
cdr3_length: 14
clone_size: many
d_call: .
cdr3_nt: TGCGCCAGCAGCCCGATAGGGTCGGTCGGCGAGCAGTACTTC
cdr3_aa: CASSPIGSVGEQYF

v_call: TRBV28
j_call: TRBJ1-3
cdr3_length: 15
clone_size: few
d_call: .
cdr3_nt: TGTGCCAGCAGAGTTACAGGGAACTCTGGAAACACCATATATTTT
cdr3_aa: CASRVTGNSGNTIYF

v_call: TRBV7-9
j_call: TRBJ2-1
cdr3_length: 12
clone_size: .
d_call: .
cdr3_nt: TGTGCCAGCAGCTTAACTCTCGGTGAGCAGTTCTTC
cdr3_aa: CASSLTLGEQFF

v_call: TRBV29-1
j_call: TRBJ2-7
cdr3_length: 14
clone_size: few
d_call: .
cdr3_nt: TGCAGCGCCTCACAAGAGGTGGGATCCTACGAGCAGTACTTC
cdr3_aa: CSASQEVGSYEQYF

v_call: TRBV28
j_call: TRBJ2-2
cdr3_length: 15
clone_size: many
d_call: .
cdr3_nt: TGTGCCAGTTACCGGGACTCCAAGAACACCGGGGAGCTGTTTTTT
cdr3_aa: CASYRDSKNTGELFF

v_call: TRBV6-5
j_call: TRBJ2-6
cdr3_length: 16
clone_size: few
d_call: .
cdr3_nt: TGTGCCAGCAGCCGGACATTTAGTACTGGGGCCAACGTCCTGACTTTC
cdr3_aa: CASSRTFSTGANVLTF

v_call: TRBV19
j_call: TRBJ1-5
cdr3_length: 18
clone_size: .
d_call: TRBD1
cdr3_nt: TGTGCCAGTAGCACAATAAATCTCGGGACAGATAGCAATCAGCCCCAGCATTTT
cdr3_aa: CASSTINLGTDSNQPQHF

v_call: TRBV28
j_call: TRBJ2-7
cdr3_length: 15
clone_size: few
d_call: TRBD2
cdr3_nt: TGTGCCAGCAGTTCCGCCGGGACTAGCTTCTACGAGCAGTACTTC
cdr3_aa: CASSSAGTSFYEQYF

v_call: TRBV5-1
j_call: TRBJ1-4
cdr3_length: 16
clone_size: few
d_call: .
cdr3_nt: TGCGCCAGCAGCTTGCAATGGGAGTATCCGAATGAAAAACTGTTTTTT
cdr3_aa: CASSLQWEYPNEKLFF

v_call: TRBV4-3
j_call: TRBJ2-7
cdr3_length: 15
clone_size: few
d_call: .
cdr3_nt: TGCGCCAGCAGGCAAACTAGCAGCTACCTGGGGGAGCAGTACTTC
cdr3_aa: CASRQTSSYLGEQYF

v_call: TRBV9
j_call: TRBJ1-1
cdr3_length: 13
clone_size: few
d_call: .
cdr3_nt: TGTGCCAGCAGCGTGGAGACGGTAACTGAAGCTTTCTTT
cdr3_aa: CASSVETVTEAFF

v_call: TRBV29-1
j_call: TRBJ1-1
cdr3_length: 15
clone_size: .
d_call: .
cdr3_nt: TGCAGCGTTGGGCCCCGCCGCGCAAGGAACACTGAAGCTTTCTTT
cdr3_aa: CSVGPRRARNTEAFF

v_call: TRBV4-1
j_call: TRBJ2-3
cdr3_length: 15
clone_size: few
d_call: TRBD1
cdr3_nt: TGCGCCAGCAGCCAGAACAGGGGGGTCTCAGATACGCAGTATTTT
cdr3_aa: CASSQNRGVSDTQYF

v_call: TRBV28
j_call: TRBJ2-3
cdr3_length: 15
clone_size: .
d_call: TRBD2
cdr3_nt: TGTGCCAGCAGTTTCATGACTAGCGGAACAGATACGCAGTATTTT
cdr3_aa: CASSFMTSGTDTQYF

v_call: TRBV3-1
j_call: TRBJ2-4
cdr3_length: 14
clone_size: few
d_call: .
cdr3_nt: TGTGCCAGCAGCCAAGAGGTACAGGGTAACATTCAGTACTTC
cdr3_aa: CASSQEVQGNIQYF

v_call: TRBV3-1
j_call: TRBJ2-2
cdr3_length: 14
clone_size: many
d_call: .
cdr3_nt: TGTGCCAGCAGCCAAGCCGGCGACACCGGGGAGCTGTTTTTT
cdr3_aa: CASSQAGDTGELFF

v_call: TRBV28
j_call: TRBJ2-7
cdr3_length: 14
clone_size: .
d_call: .
cdr3_nt: TGTGCCAGCAGTTTGATAGGAGCTTCCTACGAGCAGTACTTC
cdr3_aa: CASSLIGASYEQYF

v_call: TRBV20-1
j_call: TRBJ1-1
cdr3_length: 17
clone_size: few
d_call: TRBD1
cdr3_nt: TGCAGTGCTAGAGATCTAATGGCAGGGGGGAGGTACACTGAAGCTTTCTTT
cdr3_aa: CSARDLMAGGRYTEAFF

v_call: TRBV2
j_call: TRBJ2-7
cdr3_length: 14
clone_size: .
d_call: TRBD1
cdr3_nt: TGTGCCAGCAGCAGGGGGAGCGGAACCTACGAGCAGTACTTC
cdr3_aa: CASSRGSGTYEQYF

v_call: TRBV7-6
j_call: TRBJ2-1
cdr3_length: 13
clone_size: few
d_call: .
cdr3_nt: TGTGCCAGCAGCTCCGGGATCTACAATGAGCAGTTCTTC
cdr3_aa: CASSSGIYNEQFF

v_call: TRBV6-6
j_call: TRBJ1-2
cdr3_length: 13
clone_size: .
d_call: .
cdr3_nt: TGTGCCAGCAGTTACCTAGGATGGAGGGGCTACACCTTC
cdr3_aa: CASSYLGWRGYTF

v_call: TRBV18
j_call: TRBJ2-7
cdr3_length: 15
clone_size: few
d_call: .
cdr3_nt: TGTGCCAGCTCAGAGGGGAACCCGGACGCCTACGAGCAGTACTTC
cdr3_aa: CASSEGNPDAYEQYF

v_call: TRBV20-1
j_call: TRBJ2-3
cdr3_length: 13
clone_size: .
d_call: .
cdr3_nt: TGCAGTGCTAGAGACTCCTACTTAGATACGCAGTATTTT
cdr3_aa: CSARDSYLDTQYF

v_call: TRBV5-6
j_call: TRBJ2-3
cdr3_length: 12
clone_size: many
d_call: .
cdr3_nt: TGTGCCCCCGAGGACCTCACAGATACGCAGTATTTT
cdr3_aa: CAPEDLTDTQYF

v_call: TRBV28
j_call: TRBJ2-2
cdr3_length: 18
clone_size: few
d_call: TRBD2
cdr3_nt: TGTGCCAGCAGTGGGGGACTAGCGGGCAGAATGAACACCGGGGAGCTGTTTTTT
cdr3_aa: CASSGGLAGRMNTGELFF

v_call: TRBV20-1
j_call: TRBJ1-5
cdr3_length: 16
clone_size: few
d_call: TRBD1
cdr3_nt: TGCAGTGCTAGGGGACAGGGGGCGCATAGCAATCAGCCCCAGCATTTT
cdr3_aa: CSARGQGAHSNQPQHF

v_call: TRBV4-1
j_call: TRBJ2-3
cdr3_length: 15
clone_size: many
d_call: .
cdr3_nt: TGCGCCAGCAGCCACCCCGGGGGCGGGAGCGATACGCAGTATTTT
cdr3_aa: CASSHPGGGSDTQYF

v_call: TRBV20-1
j_call: TRBJ2-7
cdr3_length: 17
clone_size: few
d_call: .
cdr3_nt: TGCAGTGCTCAATGGGGACCAGGAGGGCCGCGCTCCTACGAGCAGTACTTC
cdr3_aa: CSAQWGPGGPRSYEQYF

v_call: TRBV6-1
j_call: TRBJ2-5
cdr3_length: 13
clone_size: many
d_call: .
cdr3_nt: TGTGCCAGCAGTGAACAGGGGCGAGAGACCCAGTACTTC
cdr3_aa: CASSEQGRETQYF

v_call: TRBV29-1
j_call: TRBJ2-7
cdr3_length: 13
clone_size: .
d_call: TRBD1
cdr3_nt: TGCAGCGTTACGGGACAGGGTCCCGGCGAGCAGTACTTC
cdr3_aa: CSVTGQGPGEQYF

v_call: TRBV5-4
j_call: TRBJ1-1
cdr3_length: 15
clone_size: .
d_call: TRBD1
cdr3_nt: TGTGCCAGCAGTTACGGACAGGGCGGAAACACTGAAGCTTTCTTT
cdr3_aa: CASSYGQGGNTEAFF

v_call: TRBV24-1
j_call: TRBJ2-3
cdr3_length: 18
clone_size: .
d_call: .
cdr3_nt: TGTGCCACCAGTGAGGCGGGGACACCCAGTCGATTGACAGATACGCAGTATTTT
cdr3_aa: CATSEAGTPSRLTDTQYF

v_call: TRBV6-2/TRBV6-3
j_call: TRBJ2-7
cdr3_length: 14
clone_size: few
d_call: .
cdr3_nt: TGTGCCAGCCGGTGGGCCGCGGACACCTACGAGCAGTACTTC
cdr3_aa: CASRWAADTYEQYF

v_call: TRBV20-1
j_call: TRBJ1-4
cdr3_length: 15
clone_size: .
d_call: .
cdr3_nt: TGCAGTGCTAAGGACTTCCAAGGGTCCGATGAAAAACTGTTTTTT
cdr3_aa: CSAKDFQGSDEKLFF

v_call: TRBV29-1
j_call: TRBJ2-1
cdr3_length: 14
clone_size: .
d_call: .
cdr3_nt: TGCAGCGTTGAGACCTCTAGCGATTACAATGAGCAGTTCTTC
cdr3_aa: CSVETSSDYNEQFF

v_call: TRBV10-3
j_call: TRBJ1-1
cdr3_length: 13
clone_size: few
d_call: .
cdr3_nt: TGTGCCATCAGAGCAGGAAATGTAGGTGAAGCTTTCTTT
cdr3_aa: CAIRAGNVGEAFF

v_call: TRBV7-2
j_call: TRBJ2-5
cdr3_length: 16
clone_size: few
d_call: TRBD2
cdr3_nt: TGTGCCAGCAGCCCGGCTAGCGGGAAGCCAATAGCGACCCAGTACTTC
cdr3_aa: CASSPASGKPIATQYF